These 20 T cell receptor beta chains were all obtained from the same sample, sequenced in a study of T cells in Graves' hyperthyroidism and ophthalmopathy. Researchers took RNA transcripts and amplified the TCR beta CDR3 regions from them. A first-round RT-PCR of the TCR CDR3 used the HTBI primer set. TCRdb analysed the multiplex PCR reads with MiXCR anew, one entry per CDR3 protein. This repertoire shows fewer than 600,000 distinct CDR3 sequences, around an eighth found once; its top ten account for less than 20%. Sequencing was done on a sample of blood. These receptors all stem from a young woman with Graves' hyperthyroidism.

This chain links TRBV6-1 with TRBJ1-2; D is unclear. Between the trimmed V and J ends, which lost 3 bases and 4 bases, there was a span of 12 bases. Germline V CDR1 and CDR2: MNHNS, SASEGT. CDR3 length equals 14 residues. This chain's CDR3 is CASSDSKRGYGYTF. In DNA form, the CDR3 reads TGTGCCAGCAGTGACTCGAAACGGGGCTATGGCTACACCTTC.

This clonotype was seen ten or more times. The CDR3 DNA reads TGTGCCAGCAGCCCGGGGAACACAGATACGCAGTATTTT. The encoded protein is CASSPGNTDTQYF. The chain couples TRBV7-9 to TRBJ2-3; D might be TRBD2 (5 bases). V shed 5 bases and J shed 2 bases, with 8 bases lying between them. Germline V gene data show CDR1 as SEHNR and CDR2 as FQNEAQ (reference sequence). The CDR3 is 13 residues long. The full variable domain, completed using reference TRBV7-9 and TRBJ2-3, is DTGVSQNPRHKITKRGQNVTFRCDPISEHNRLYWYRQTLGQGPEFLTYFQNEAQLEKSRLLSDRFSAERPKGSFSTLEIQRTEQGDSAMYLCASSPGNTDTQYFGPGTRLTVL.

The J gene is TRBJ1-3, the V gene TRBV10-3; no clear D. CDR3 length: 12 amino acids. Germline V CDR1 and CDR2: ENHRY, SYGVKD. Trimming removed 6 bases from V and 3 bases from J, with 6 bases in between. The CDR3 bases are TGTGCCATCAGCACGAATGGAAACACCATATATTTT. Amino acid sequence: CAISTNGNTIYF.

This clonotype was observed a handful of times. The rearrangement links TRBV19 to TRBJ2-1, with TRBD2 identical over 11 bases. Germline trimming cut 2 bases from V and 3 bases from J; bases unmatched to any gene: 3. Germline lookup yields CDR1 LNHDA and CDR2 SQIVND (reference sequence). The CDR3 sequence is 16 residues long. The CDR3 loop reads CASSITGLAVYNEQFF. CDR3 sequence (DNA): TGTGCCAGTAGTATAACGGGACTAGCGGTCTACAATGAGCAGTTCTTC.

There are a few counts of this clonotype. This chain joins TRBV5-4 and TRBJ2-3; 12 bases match TRBD2. V lost 4 bases and J lost 2; bases outside the gene matches: 11. CDR3 size: 18 residues. From germline, CDR1 is SGHNT and CDR2 YYREEE (reference sequence). The CDR3 is CASSLGLAGYRNTDTQYF. The CDR3 DNA sequence: TGTGCCAGCAGCCTAGGACTAGCGGGATATAGGAACACAGATACGCAGTATTTT.

This sequence joins TRBV5-1 and TRBJ2-3; D call uncertain. Trimming pared 1 base from V and 0 bases from J, leaving 12 bases between. The V gene's germline CDR1 is SGHRS and CDR2 YFSETQ. The CDR3 runs 16 residues. The CDR3 region is CASSLSALGSTDTQYF. The CDR3 DNA reads TGCGCCAGCAGCTTGTCGGCCCTGGGGAGCACAGATACGCAGTATTTT.

This clonotype occurred many times. J is TRBJ2-5 and V is TRBV20-1, with 7 bases lining up with TRBD2. Germline CDR1 is DFQATT and CDR2 is SNEGSKA (reference sequence). The CDR3 runs to 16 residues. Losses at the gene ends were 1 base for V and 2 bases for J; bases not matched to a gene: 10. CDR3 DNA: TGCAGTGCTAGAGTACCCTGGGCTAGCGGTCAAGAGACCCAGTACTTC. This gives the protein CSARVPWASGQETQYF.

Many counts were recorded for this clonotype. The chain has TRBV24-1 and TRBJ2-1, with a tentative D call TRBD2 (7 bases). Looked up from germline, CDR1 is KGHDR and CDR2 is SFDVKD. CDR3 length: 13 residues. Trimming stripped 8 bases from V and 5 bases from J, with 12 bases between. The CDR3 sequence: CATMGGQNNEQFF. Here the CDR3 DNA reads TGTGCCACCATGGGGGGGCAGAACAATGAGCAGTTCTTC.

A few counts support this clonotype. The chain employs TRBV5-1 and TRBJ1-5; 9 bases are a match to TRBD1. Germline CDR1 SGHRS, CDR2 YFSETQ. The V gene end was trimmed by 0 bases and the J gene end by 6 bases; junction bases not matched to a gene: 7. The CDR3 has 16 amino acids. The DNA for the CDR3 is TGCGCCAGCAGCTTGGGGACAGGGGTTGTGAGTCAGCCCCAGCATTTT. It is translated as CASSLGTGVVSQPQHF. The full variable domain, its missing parts supplied by reference TRBV5-1 and TRBJ1-5, is KAGVTQTPRYLIKTRGQQVTLSCSPISGHRSVSWYQQTPGQGLQFLFEYFSETQRNKGNFPGRFSGRQFSNSRSEMNVSTLELGDSALYLCASSLGTGVVSQPQHFGDGTRLSIL.

A few counts support this clonotype. The CDR3 is CASSPPSGGVDTQYF. The CDR3 nucleotides read TGTGCCAGCAGTCCACCCTCAGGGGGCGTAGATACGCAGTATTTT. The chain employs TRBV27 and TRBJ2-3, with 8 bases aligning to TRBD1. The junction had 9 bases not matched to a gene; V was cut back by 5 bases and J by 5 bases. This CDR3 contains 15 residues. Germline V gene sequence: CDR1 MNHEY, CDR2 SMNVEV (reference sequence).

This clonotype appeared a few times. The DNA for the CDR3 is TGTGCCAGCAGCCTGACTAGCCGTGAGCAGTTCTTC. It codes for CASSLTSREQFF. The chain employs TRBV6-1 and TRBJ2-1; 7 bases are a match to TRBD2. CDR3 length equals 12 residues. J lost 9 bases, V lost 6 bases, and 5 bases had no gene match. Germline V gives CDR1 MNHNS, CDR2 SASEGT.

The V and J genes are TRBV5-1 and TRBJ1-5, with D perhaps TRBD1 (5 bases). The CDR3 totals 15 residues. Germline CDR1 and CDR2: SGHRS and YFSETQ. V was pared by 0 bases and J by 3 bases, with 10 bases between. The CDR3 reads CASSLGDSFNQPQHF. CDR3 nucleotides: TGCGCCAGCAGCTTGGGCGACAGTTTCAATCAGCCCCAGCATTTT.

The chain has TRBV20-1 and TRBJ1-2; D gene uncertain. Germline V lookup: CDR1 DFQATT, CDR2 SNEGSKA (reference sequence). The CDR3 is 12 residues long. With 4 bases removed from V and 4 bases from J, the gap between germline ends came to 10 bases. In DNA form, the CDR3 reads TGCAGTGCTATTTATCGGGGCTATGGCTACACCTTC. Amino acids: CSAIYRGYGYTF.

This clonotype was seen repeatedly, ten times or more. The V and J genes are TRBV30 and TRBJ1-1; 8 bases match TRBD1. This CDR3 is built from 14 residues. Germline V gene data show CDR1 as GTSNPN and CDR2 as SVGIG (reference sequence). The J segment lost 4 bases and the V segment lost 3 bases, leaving 7 bases of the junction unmatched. CDR3 nucleotides: TGTGCCTGGAGAGGACAGGGCTTTGGCACTGAAGCTTTCTTT. Translating gives CAWRGQGFGTEAFF.

This clonotype was observed many times. The chain couples TRBV29-1 to TRBJ2-7, with 10 bases aligning to TRBD1. The CDR3 is 13 amino acids. With V trimmed by 6 bases and J by 3 bases, 5 bases remained unmatched. Germline loops: CDR1 SQVTM, CDR2 ANQGSEA. The CDR3 DNA sequence: TGCAGCGTGGGGGGACAGGGGTACTACGAGCAGTACTTC. It specifies CSVGGQGYYEQYF.

This chain links TRBV3-1 with TRBJ2-3, with D uncertain. CDR1 and CDR2 from the germline V gene are LGHDT and YNNKEL (reference sequence). Trimming shortened V by 1 base and J by 7 bases, and 9 bases separated the two germline ends. The CDR3 is 13 residues long. The CDR3 reads CASSQAPRNTQYF. DNA for the CDR3: TGTGCCAGCAGCCAAGCCCCGAGGAATACGCAGTATTTT.

This clonotype was detected ten times or more. The chain joins TRBV20-1 to TRBJ2-1; 11 bases are shared with TRBD2. The CDR3 has 19 amino acids. CDR1 and CDR2 from the germline V gene are DFQATT and SNEGSKA (reference sequence). V was pared by 1 base and J by 6 bases, with 17 bases of the junction left unmatched. CDR3 sequence reads: CSARVSTSGSLLSGNEQFF. In nucleotides, the CDR3 is TGCAGTGCTAGAGTATCTACTAGCGGGAGCCTTCTCTCCGGCAATGAGCAGTTCTTC.

This clonotype was counted many times. The chain couples TRBV12-3 or TRBV12-4 to TRBJ1-1; 9 nucleotides agree with TRBD1. This CDR3 region has 17 residues. Trimming cost V 5 bases and J 0 bases; bases outside gene matches: 10. CDR3: CASSLETGGTLNTEAFF. For the CDR3, the DNA is TGTGCCAGCAGTCTAGAGACAGGGGGGACCTTGAACACTGAAGCTTTCTTT.

This clonotype was detected many times. The chain recombines TRBV5-1 with TRBJ1-2; 7 bases align to TRBD1. Trimming cost V 0 bases and J 14 bases; bases outside gene matches: 22. Germline-derived CDR1 and CDR2 are SGHRS and YFSETQ. The CDR3 consists of 17 residues. The CDR3 protein is CASSLGQGDGGNTGQTF. The CDR3 bases are TGCGCCAGCAGCTTGGGGCAGGGGGATGGCGGCAACACTGGCCAAACCTTC.

The sample holds a few counts of this clonotype. This chain uses TRBV6-5 with TRBJ2-5; D unclear. Germline CDR1 and CDR2: MNHEY and SVGAGI. The V gene lost 3 bases and the J gene lost 1 base, with 6 bases spanning the gap. This CDR3 has 13 residues. Written as DNA, the CDR3 is TGTGCCAGCAGTTATACGGGCCAAGAGACCCAGTACTTC. Its protein is CASSYTGQETQYF.